Given below is one T cell receptor beta chain in context. Its specificity is not known. Different DNA sequences within this sample yield the same CDR3. The CDR3 loop spans 16 amino acids. In germline, CDR1 is MDHEN, CDR2 SYDVKM. Trimming at V came to 1 base and at J to 4 bases, leaving 3 bases not matched to a gene. Sequencing was performed with immunoSEQ multiplex PCR; in TCRdb, only in-frame clones are kept and a portion is missing. The sample lists about 100,000 clones; approximately 90% were seen once. These data are taken from a study of OX40 agonist ivuxolimab in advanced cancers. The study, taken as a whole, reports: Relative to CD4+ cells, CD8+ T cells on average had more expanded clones.

The rearrangement links TRBV28 to TRBJ1-5, with 11 bases that match TRBD1. The sample here was CD4+ or CD8+ T cells sorted from blood, taken in a trial of the OX40 agonist ivuxolimab. The clonotype was recovered from an adult with an advanced solid tumor such as melanoma, head and neck, liver or kidney cancer. The CDR3 DNA reads TGTGCCAGCAGTTTATTAGGGACAGGGGGAAATCAGCCCCAGCATTTT. This encodes CASSLLGTGGNQPQHF.